This T cell receptor (beta chain) derives from a study of OX40 agonist ivuxolimab in advanced cancers. About the study as a whole: Ivuxolimab was a fully human IgG2 agonistic monoclonal antibody targeting the costimulatory receptor OX40 (CD134). Of the roughly 51 dose-escalation patients, hepatocellular carcinoma was present in approximately 20, melanoma in approximately 15, renal cell carcinoma in 9 and head and neck cancer in 9. Prior anti-PD-1, anti-PD-L1 or anti-CTLA-4 therapy was permitted, and checkpoint inhibitors had been received by about 44% of dose-escalation patients. In the dose-escalation cohort, 82.7% of patients were male, and the mean age was approximately 64 years, with a range of about 23 to 80. Intravenous ivuxolimab was administered to patients every 2 weeks at six dose levels: 0.01, 0.1, 0.3, 1.5, 3 and 10 mg/kg. Peripheral TCRbeta sequencing aimed to test whether ivuxolimab altered TCR sequence diversity and caused clonal T-cell expansion. The paper reports the monotherapy dose-escalation portion (N of about 50 patients) of the phase I ivuxolimab trial. Partial responses occurred in three dose-escalation patients: two with cutaneous melanoma and one with hepatocellular carcinoma. The study at large found these results: The antigen specificity of the clonally expanded peripheral T cells was not determined. After ivuxolimab, more expanded clones were found on average in CD8+ T cells than in CD4+ T cells. In the 0.1-3.0 mg/kg groups, partial responders were among the patients with the lowest normalized peripheral clonal expansion, particularly in CD8+ T cells. Low levels of normalized T-cell clonal expansion were also seen in some patients who did not respond. At doses of 0.1 to 3.0 mg/kg, clonal expansion of both CD4+ and CD8+ T cells in blood was seen between baseline and week 6.

Patients with a history of autoimmune disease or receiving systemic immunosuppression were excluded from the trial. Peripheral blood for TCR sequencing was collected from all dose cohorts at baseline, on cycle 4 day 1, and on cycle 7 day 1. Samples came from an open-label, multicenter, first-in-human phase I dose-escalation trial of ivuxolimab. Adults with locally advanced or metastatic head and neck squamous cell, hepatocellular, melanoma or renal cell carcinoma were enrolled in the trial. Before TCR sequencing, CD4+ T cells and CD8+ T cells were sorted from peripheral blood as separate populations. The V end loses 7 bases and the J end loses 9 bases, and a stretch of 20 bases separates them. The CDR3 numbers 14 residues from cysteine through phenylalanine. Here the CDR3 DNA is all that survives: 42 bases in frame from base 1. Taken from the germline V gene, the CDR1 and CDR2 loops are SGHDT and YYEEEE.

For sequencing of the TCRbeta CDR3 region, genomic DNA was extracted from the sorted cells. TCRbeta CDR3 regions were sequenced using the immunoSEQ Assay. The table was pulled from immuneACCESS by TCRdb, which kept in-frame rearrangements only. Such tables lose some clones; where checked, under half of the loss comes from unresolved V genes, and the rest has no known cause. The sample table holds about 58,000 clones, of which about 85% were seen once. Of the sample, roughly 1.2% is held by the ten largest clones. Note on this clone: No cognate antigen has been identified for it. Base qualities are missing; no much larger clone stands one base away.

This chain is built from TRBV5-6 and TRBJ2-1; the D call is possibly TRBD1 or TRBD2, each sharing 7 bases. The TCR comes from an adult with an advanced solid tumor such as melanoma, head and neck, liver or kidney cancer. Sequenced material: CD4+ or CD8+ T cells sorted from blood, taken in a trial of the OX40 agonist ivuxolimab. The CDR3 in this case is CASARRGGRIEQFF. The nucleotide sequence reads as follows: TGTGCCAGCGCGCGCAGGGGGGGACGCATTGAGCAGTTCTTC. When the CDR3 is completed using the reference TRBV5-6 and TRBJ2-1 genes on either side, the full variable domain is DAGVTQSPTHLIKTRGQQVTLRCSPKSGHDTVSWYQQALGQGPQFIFQYYEEEERQRGNFPDRFSGHQFPNYSSELNVNALLLGDSALYLCASARRGGRIEQFFGPGTRLTVL.